Sequencing of this T cell receptor beta chain was carried out in a study of Graves' ophthalmopathy and Graves' hyperthyroidism. In this sample, this clonotype turned up a few times. V lost 4 bases, J lost 8 bases, and 17 bases lay in between. Germline lookup yields CDR1 SQVTM and CDR2 ANQGSEA. This CDR3 comprises 14 residues. Investigators amplified TCR beta CDR3 regions from RNA transcripts. Second-round multiplex PCR came after a first-round RT-PCR that employed HTBI primers. TCRdb redid the calling of the multiplex PCR reads with MiXCR, one entry per CDR3 protein. The data show roughly 300,000 distinct CDR3 sequences, with about a sixth seen just once and around an eighth held by the top ten.

J is TRBJ2-2 and V is TRBV29-1; D not resolved. Specimen: peripheral blood. The source of this sequence is an adult man with Graves' ophthalmopathy. The CDR3 spells CSVVVRQTTGELFF. CDR3 DNA: TGCAGCGTTGTGGTGAGGCAGACGACTGGGGAGCTGTTTTTT.